Sequencing of this T cell receptor beta chain was carried out in a study of cytomegalovirus exposure and HLA in healthy donors. Across the study: Per a later analysis, the approximately 700 first-cohort and over 90 validation repertoires shared one platform.

The donors were part of the validation cohort, which consisted of 120 subjects and was separate from the first cohort of 666 subjects. CDR1 and CDR2 from the germline V gene are LNHDA and SQIVND (reference sequence). The CDR3 is 15 amino acids. Germline trimming cut 7 bases from V and 4 bases from J; bases unmatched to any gene: 7. Note on this clone: The target antigen is unknown.

Broader study findings: The classifier reportedly diagnosed cytomegalovirus status with high specificity and sensitivity. Approximately 160 TCR beta chains were listed as cytomegalovirus-associated.

The repertoire was sequenced with immunoSEQ multiplex PCR; TCRdb's copy has only in-frame clones and lacks some. The sample includes 150,000 to 200,000 clones, just under 90% of them seen just once. This sequence joins TRBV19 and TRBJ2-2, with 9 bases lining up with TRBD2. The sequenced sample consisted of PBMCs. This receptor was identified in a woman between 18 and 30 years old in good health and CMV-seropositive. The CDR3 here is CASTPGLAITGELFF. CDR3 coding DNA: TGTGCCAGTACCCCGGGACTAGCAATCACCGGGGAGCTGTTTTTT.